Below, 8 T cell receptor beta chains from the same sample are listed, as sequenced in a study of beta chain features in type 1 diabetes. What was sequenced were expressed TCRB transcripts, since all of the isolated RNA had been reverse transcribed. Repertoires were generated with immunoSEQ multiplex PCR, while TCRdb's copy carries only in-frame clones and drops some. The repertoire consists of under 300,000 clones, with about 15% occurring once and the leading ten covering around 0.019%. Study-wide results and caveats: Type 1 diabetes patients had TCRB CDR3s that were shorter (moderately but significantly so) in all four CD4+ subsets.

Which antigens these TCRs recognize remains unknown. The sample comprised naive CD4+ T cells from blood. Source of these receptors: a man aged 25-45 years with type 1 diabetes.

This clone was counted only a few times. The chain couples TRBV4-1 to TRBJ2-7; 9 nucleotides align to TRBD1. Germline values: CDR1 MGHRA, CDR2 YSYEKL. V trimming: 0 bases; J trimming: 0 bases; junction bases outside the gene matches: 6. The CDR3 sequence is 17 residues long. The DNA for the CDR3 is TGCGCCAGCAGCCAAGACCGGGGACAGGGCAGCTCCTACGAGCAGTACTTC. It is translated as CASSQDRGQGSSYEQYF.

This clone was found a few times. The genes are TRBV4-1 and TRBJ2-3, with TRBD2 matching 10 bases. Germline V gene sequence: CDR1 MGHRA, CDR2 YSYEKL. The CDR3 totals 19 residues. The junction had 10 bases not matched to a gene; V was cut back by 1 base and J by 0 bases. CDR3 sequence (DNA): TGCGCCAGCAGCCAAGTGAGAGCGGGGGGGACGATTAGCACAGATACGCAGTATTTT. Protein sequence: CASSQVRAGGTISTDTQYF.

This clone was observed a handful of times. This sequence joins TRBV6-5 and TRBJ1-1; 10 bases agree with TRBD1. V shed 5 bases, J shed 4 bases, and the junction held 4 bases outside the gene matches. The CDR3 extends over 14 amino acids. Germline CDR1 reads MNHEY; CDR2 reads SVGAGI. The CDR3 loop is CASSDRTGGTEAFF. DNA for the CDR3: TGTGCCAGCAGTGACCGGACAGGGGGCACTGAAGCTTTCTTT.

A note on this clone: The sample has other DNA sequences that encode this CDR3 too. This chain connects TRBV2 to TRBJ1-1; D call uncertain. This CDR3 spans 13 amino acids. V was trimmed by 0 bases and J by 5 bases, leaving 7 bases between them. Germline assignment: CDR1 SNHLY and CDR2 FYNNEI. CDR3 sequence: CASSEAGGTEAFF. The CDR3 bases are TGTGCCAGCAGTGAAGCTGGCGGGACTGAAGCTTTCTTT. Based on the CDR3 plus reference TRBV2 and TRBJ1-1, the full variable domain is EPEVTQTPSHQVTQMGQEVILRCVPISNHLYFYWYRQILGQKVEFLVSFYNNEISEKSEIFDDQFSVERPDGSNFTLKIRSTKLEDSAMYFCASSEAGGTEAFFGQGTRLTVV.

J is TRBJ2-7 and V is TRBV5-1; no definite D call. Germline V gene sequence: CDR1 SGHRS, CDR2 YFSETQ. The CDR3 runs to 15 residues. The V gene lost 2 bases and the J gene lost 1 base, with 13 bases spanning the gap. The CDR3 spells CASSFDGGLSYEQYF. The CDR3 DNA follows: TGCGCCAGCAGCTTTGACGGCGGTCTATCCTACGAGCAGTACTTC.

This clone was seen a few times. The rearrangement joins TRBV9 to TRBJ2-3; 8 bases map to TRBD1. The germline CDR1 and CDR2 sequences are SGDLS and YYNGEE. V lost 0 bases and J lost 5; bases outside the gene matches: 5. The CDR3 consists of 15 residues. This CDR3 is CASSVAGGGRDTQYF. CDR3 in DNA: TGTGCCAGCAGCGTAGCAGGGGGCGGTAGAGATACGCAGTATTTT. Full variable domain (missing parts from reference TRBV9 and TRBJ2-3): DSGVTQTPKHLITATGQRVTLRCSPRSGDLSVYWYQQSLDQGLQFLIQYYNGEERAKGNILERFSAQQFPDLHSELNLSSLELGDSALYFCASSVAGGGRDTQYFGPGTRLTVL.

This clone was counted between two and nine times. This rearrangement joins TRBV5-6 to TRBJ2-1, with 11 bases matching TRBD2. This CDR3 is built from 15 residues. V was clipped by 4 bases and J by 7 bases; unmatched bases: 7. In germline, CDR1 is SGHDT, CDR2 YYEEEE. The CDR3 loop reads CASSALAGAVNEQFF. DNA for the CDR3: TGTGCCAGCAGCGCACTAGCGGGAGCGGTGAATGAGCAGTTCTTC.

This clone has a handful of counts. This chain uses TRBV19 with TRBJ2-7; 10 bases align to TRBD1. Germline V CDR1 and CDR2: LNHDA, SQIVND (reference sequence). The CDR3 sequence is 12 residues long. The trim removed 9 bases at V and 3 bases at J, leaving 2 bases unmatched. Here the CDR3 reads CASGQGDYEQYF. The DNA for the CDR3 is TGTGCCAGCGGACAGGGGGACTACGAGCAGTACTTC.